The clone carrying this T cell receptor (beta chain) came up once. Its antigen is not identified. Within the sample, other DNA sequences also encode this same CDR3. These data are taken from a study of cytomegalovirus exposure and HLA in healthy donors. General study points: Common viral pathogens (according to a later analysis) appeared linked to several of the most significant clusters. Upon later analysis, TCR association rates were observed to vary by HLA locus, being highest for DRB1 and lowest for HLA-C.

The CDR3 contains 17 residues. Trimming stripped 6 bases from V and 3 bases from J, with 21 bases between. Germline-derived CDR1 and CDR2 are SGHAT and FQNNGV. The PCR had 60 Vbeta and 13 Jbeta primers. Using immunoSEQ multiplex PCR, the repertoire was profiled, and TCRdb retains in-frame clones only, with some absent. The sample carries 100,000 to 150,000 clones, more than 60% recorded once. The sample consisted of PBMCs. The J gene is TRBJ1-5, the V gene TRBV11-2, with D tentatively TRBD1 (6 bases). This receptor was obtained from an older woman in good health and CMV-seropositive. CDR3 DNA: TGTGCCAGCAGGCCACGCTTCTGCGACAGGACCAATCAGCCCCAGCATTTT. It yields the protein CASRPRFCDRTNQPQHF.